One T cell receptor beta chain is described in this entry. What it recognizes is unknown. This record comes from a study of cytomegalovirus exposure and HLA in healthy donors. PCR primers comprised 60 Vbeta and 13 Jbeta primers. Assay: immunoSEQ multiplex PCR; the TCRdb copy retains only in-frame clones and omits some. The sample yields about 220,000 clones, over 80% seen once. The ends lost 5 bases at V and 1 base at J; junction bases unmatched: 5. CDR1 and CDR2 from the germline V gene are LNHDA and SQIVND (reference sequence). The CDR3 loop spans 16 amino acids. Study results and limitations: Highly shared sequence variants in one cluster were likely a sequencing artifact. An analysis that came later showed most CMV-associated TCR beta chains appearing HLA-restricted. Presence/absence analyses rested on an assumption that sequencing depth was roughly uniform across donors.

This chain joins TRBV19 and TRBJ1-1; 12 nucleotides agree with TRBD1. This clonotype originated in a man aged 40-49 years in good health and CMV-seropositive. Sequences were obtained from PBMCs. This chain's CDR3 is CASSGRDRGQNTEAFF. CDR3 in DNA: TGTGCCAGTAGTGGACGGGACAGGGGGCAGAACACTGAAGCTTTCTTT.